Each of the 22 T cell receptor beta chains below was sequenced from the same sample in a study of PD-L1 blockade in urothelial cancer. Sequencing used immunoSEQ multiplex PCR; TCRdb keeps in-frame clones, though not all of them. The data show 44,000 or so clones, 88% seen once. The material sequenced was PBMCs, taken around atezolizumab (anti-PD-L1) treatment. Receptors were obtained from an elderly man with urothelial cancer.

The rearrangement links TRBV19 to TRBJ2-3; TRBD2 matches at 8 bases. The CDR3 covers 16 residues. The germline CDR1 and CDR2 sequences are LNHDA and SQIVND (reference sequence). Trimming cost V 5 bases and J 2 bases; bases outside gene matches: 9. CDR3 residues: CASSATREVFTDTQYF. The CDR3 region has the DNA TGTGCCAGTAGTGCCACGCGGGAGGTTTTCACAGATACGCAGTATTTT.

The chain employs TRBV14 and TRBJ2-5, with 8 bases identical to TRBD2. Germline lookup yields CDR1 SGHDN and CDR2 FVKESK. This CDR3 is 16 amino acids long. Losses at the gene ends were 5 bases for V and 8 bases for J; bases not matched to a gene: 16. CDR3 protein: CASSFSSGSLPGTQYF. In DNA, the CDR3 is TGTGCCAGCAGCTTCTCTAGCGGGTCCCTACCAGGTACCCAGTACTTC.

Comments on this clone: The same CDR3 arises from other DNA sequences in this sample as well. Here the CDR3 reads CASSPAGATGELFF. The CDR3 coding sequence is TGCGCCAGCAGCCCCGCAGGGGCCACCGGGGAGCTGTTTTTT. The chain links TRBV5-1 to TRBJ2-2; D possibly corresponds to TRBD1 (6 bases). The germline CDR1 and CDR2 sequences are SGHRS and YFSETQ. CDR3 length: 14 amino acids. Trimming shortened V by 4 bases and J by 4 bases, and 11 bases separated the two germline ends.

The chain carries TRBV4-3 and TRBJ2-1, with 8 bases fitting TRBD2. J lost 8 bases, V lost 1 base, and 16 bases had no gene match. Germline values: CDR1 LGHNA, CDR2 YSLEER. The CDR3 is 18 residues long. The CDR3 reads CASSQGGGGAGAGDEQFF. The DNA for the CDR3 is TGCGCCAGCAGCCAAGGTGGGGGAGGAGCGGGAGCCGGCGATGAGCAGTTCTTC.

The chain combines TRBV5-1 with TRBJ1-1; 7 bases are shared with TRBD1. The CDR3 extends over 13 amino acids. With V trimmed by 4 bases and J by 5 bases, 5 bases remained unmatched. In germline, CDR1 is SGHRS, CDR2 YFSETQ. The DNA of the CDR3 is TGCGCCAGCAGCAGGGACAGAAATACTGAAGCTTTCTTT. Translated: CASSRDRNTEAFF.

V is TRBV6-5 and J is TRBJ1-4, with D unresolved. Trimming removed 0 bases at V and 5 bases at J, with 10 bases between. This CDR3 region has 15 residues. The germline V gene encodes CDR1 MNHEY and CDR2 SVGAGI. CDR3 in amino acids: CASSYSITQNEKLFF. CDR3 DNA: TGTGCCAGCAGTTACTCGATAACGCAGAATGAAAAACTGTTTTTT.

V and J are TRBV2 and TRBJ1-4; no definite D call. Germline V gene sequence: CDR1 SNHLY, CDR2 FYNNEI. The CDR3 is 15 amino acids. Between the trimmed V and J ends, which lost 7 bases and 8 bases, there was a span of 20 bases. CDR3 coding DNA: TGTGCCAGCACCCCCGGGCGGGCAGGAGAAGAAAAACTGTTTTTT. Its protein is CASTPGRAGEEKLFF.

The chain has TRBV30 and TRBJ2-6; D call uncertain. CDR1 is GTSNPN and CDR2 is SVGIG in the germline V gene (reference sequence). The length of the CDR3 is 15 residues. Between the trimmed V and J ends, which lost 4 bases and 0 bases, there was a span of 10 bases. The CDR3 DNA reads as TGTGCCTGGATTACACAGAGCTCTGGGGCCAACGTCCTGACTTTC. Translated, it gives CAWITQSSGANVLTF.

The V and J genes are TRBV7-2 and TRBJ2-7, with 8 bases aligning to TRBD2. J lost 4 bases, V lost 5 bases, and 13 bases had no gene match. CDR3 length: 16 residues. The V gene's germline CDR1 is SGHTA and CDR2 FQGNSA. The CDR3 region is CASSPPGTRAPYEQYF. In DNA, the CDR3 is TGTGCCAGCAGCCCGCCCGGGACTAGGGCGCCTTACGAGCAGTACTTC.

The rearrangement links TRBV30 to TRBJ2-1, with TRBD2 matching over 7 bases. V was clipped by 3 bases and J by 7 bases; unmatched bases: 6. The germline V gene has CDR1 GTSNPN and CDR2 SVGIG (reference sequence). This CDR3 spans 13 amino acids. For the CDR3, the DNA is TGTGCCTGGAGGGGTAGGGGAGGGAATGAGCAGTTCTTC. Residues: CAWRGRGGNEQFF.

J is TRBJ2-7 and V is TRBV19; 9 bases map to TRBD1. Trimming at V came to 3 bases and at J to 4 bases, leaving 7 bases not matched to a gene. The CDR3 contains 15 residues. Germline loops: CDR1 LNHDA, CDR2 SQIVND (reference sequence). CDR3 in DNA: TGTGCCAGTAGTATTTCCGGGACAGGGAAGTACGAGCAGTACTTC. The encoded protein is CASSISGTGKYEQYF.

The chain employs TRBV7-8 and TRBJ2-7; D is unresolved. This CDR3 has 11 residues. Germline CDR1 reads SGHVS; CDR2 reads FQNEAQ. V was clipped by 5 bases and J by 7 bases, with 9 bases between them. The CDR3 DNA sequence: TGTGCCAGCAGCCCCACTACGGAGCAGTACTTC. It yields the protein CASSPTTEQYF.

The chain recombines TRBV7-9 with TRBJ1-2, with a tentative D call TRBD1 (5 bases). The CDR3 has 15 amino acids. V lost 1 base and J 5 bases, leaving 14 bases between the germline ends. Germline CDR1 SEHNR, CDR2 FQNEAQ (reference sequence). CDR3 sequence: CASSLELGREYGYTF. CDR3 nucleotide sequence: TGTGCCAGCAGCTTAGAATTGGGGCGCGAGTATGGCTACACCTTC. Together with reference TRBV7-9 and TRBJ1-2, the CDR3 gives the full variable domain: DTGVSQNPRHKITKRGQNVTFRCDPISEHNRLYWYRQTLGQGPEFLTYFQNEAQLEKSRLLSDRFSAERPKGSFSTLEIQRTEQGDSAMYLCASSLELGREYGYTFGSGTRLTVV.

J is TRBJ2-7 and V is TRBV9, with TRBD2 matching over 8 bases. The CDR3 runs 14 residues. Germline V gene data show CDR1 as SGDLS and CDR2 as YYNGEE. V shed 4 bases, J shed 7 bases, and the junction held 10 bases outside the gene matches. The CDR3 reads CASSRGGSAVEQYF. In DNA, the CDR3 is TGTGCCAGCAGCCGGGGGGGCAGTGCGGTTGAGCAGTACTTC.

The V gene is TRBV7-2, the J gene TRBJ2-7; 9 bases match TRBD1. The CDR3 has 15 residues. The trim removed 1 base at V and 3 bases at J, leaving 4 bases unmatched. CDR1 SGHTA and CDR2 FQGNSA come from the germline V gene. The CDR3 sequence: CASSLGGTGYYEQYF. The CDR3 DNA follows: TGTGCCAGCAGCTTAGGGGGGACAGGGTACTACGAGCAGTACTTC.

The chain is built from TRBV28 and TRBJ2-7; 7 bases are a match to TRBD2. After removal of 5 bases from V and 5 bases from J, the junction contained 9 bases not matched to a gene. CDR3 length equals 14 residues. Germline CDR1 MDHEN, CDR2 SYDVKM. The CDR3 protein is CASSPLGGRDEQYF. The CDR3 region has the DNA TGTGCCAGCAGTCCCCTTGGGGGGAGGGACGAGCAGTACTTC.

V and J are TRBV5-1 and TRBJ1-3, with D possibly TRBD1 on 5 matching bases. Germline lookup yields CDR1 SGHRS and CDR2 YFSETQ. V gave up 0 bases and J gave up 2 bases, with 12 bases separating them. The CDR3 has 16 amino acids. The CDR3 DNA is TGCGCCAGCAGCTTGGCGGGGGACGGGGCTGGAAACACCATATATTTT. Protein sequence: CASSLAGDGAGNTIYF.

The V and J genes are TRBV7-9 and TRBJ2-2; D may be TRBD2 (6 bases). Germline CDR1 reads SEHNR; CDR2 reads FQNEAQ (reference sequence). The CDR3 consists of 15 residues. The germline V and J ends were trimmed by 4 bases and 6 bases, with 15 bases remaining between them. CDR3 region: CASSWGDGRSGELFF. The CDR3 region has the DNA TGTGCCAGCAGCTGGGGGGACGGGCGATCCGGGGAGCTGTTTTTT.

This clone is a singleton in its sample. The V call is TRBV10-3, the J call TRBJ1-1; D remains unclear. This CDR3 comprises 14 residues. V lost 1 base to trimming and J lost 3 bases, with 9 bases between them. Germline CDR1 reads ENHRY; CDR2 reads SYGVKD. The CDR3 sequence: CAISEWGEDTEAFF. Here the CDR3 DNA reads TGTGCCATCAGTGAGTGGGGAGAGGACACTGAAGCTTTCTTT.

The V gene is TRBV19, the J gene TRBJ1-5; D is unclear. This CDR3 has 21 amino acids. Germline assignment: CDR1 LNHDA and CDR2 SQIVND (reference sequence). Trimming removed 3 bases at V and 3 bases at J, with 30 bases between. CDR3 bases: TGTGCCAGTAGTATTCCCCCTAGAGGAATCCTCCGAACCGGGGTCAATCAGCCCCAGCATTTT. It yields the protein CASSIPPRGILRTGVNQPQHF.

For the CDR3, the DNA is TGTGCCAGCTCACCTATAGGGGATAATAGAGAAAAACTGTTTTTT. Translated: CASSPIGDNREKLFF. This chain joins TRBV18 and TRBJ1-4; maybe TRBD1 (5 bases). CDR1 is KGHSH and CDR2 is LQKENI in the germline V gene. This CDR3 is 15 amino acids long. Trimming left V 3 bases short and J 8 bases short, with 16 bases between.

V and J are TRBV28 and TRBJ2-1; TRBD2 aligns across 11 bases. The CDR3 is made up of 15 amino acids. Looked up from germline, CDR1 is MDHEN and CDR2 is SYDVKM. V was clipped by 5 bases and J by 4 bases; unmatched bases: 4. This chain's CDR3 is CASSILAGVYNEQFF. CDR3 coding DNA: TGTGCCAGCAGTATACTAGCGGGGGTATACAATGAGCAGTTCTTC.